This entry concerns a single TCR beta chain. Its antigen is undetermined. This sample is drawn from a study of T cell responses to AZD1222 COVID-19 vaccine. Study-level points and caveats: The repertoires were collected only after the peak T cell response. Females outnumbered males among donors, who were mostly white British; clonal diversity was possibly underestimated. Only a handful of AZD1222 recipients tested seropositive at baseline.

Second-dose recipients at about 4 or about 12 weeks were treated as one pooled group. Here immunoSEQ multiplex PCR was the method, and the copy in TCRdb shows in-frame clones only, minus some. Altogether tens of thousands of clones are present, 85% to 90% being singletons, with the ten largest covering approximately 5.2%. The CDR3 is 11 residues long. Between the trimmed V and J ends, which lost 6 bases and 8 bases, there was a span of 10 bases. The germline gives CDR1 PRHDT, CDR2 FYEKMQ (reference sequence). This sequence originates from an adult who received the AZD1222 COVID-19 vaccine. Source: peripheral blood, taken 28 days after the second AZD1222 dose. The chain links TRBV13 to TRBJ1-1; maybe TRBD1 (6 bases). The CDR3 loop is CASRRTAEAFF. As DNA, the CDR3 is TGTGCCAGCAGGAGGACAGCGGAAGCTTTCTTT.